Listed below are T cell receptor beta chains from one sample, sequenced in a study of blood T cell repertoires in COVID-19. The assay was immunoSEQ multiplex PCR, and TCRdb's table has in-frame clones only and misses some. The sample includes 85,000 to 100,000 clones, roughly 72% of them seen just once. The sample comprised peripheral blood. These receptor sequences come from a woman aged 55-70 years in a cohort sampled during active or convalescent COVID-19. The CDR3 runs from the conserved cysteine through the conserved F or W. A D gene is named only where the DNA matches it firmly. Clone size, where shown, is once, few, many, or a class for clones that have expanded.

D	size	J	V	DNA	CDR3
TRBD1	few	TRBJ2-3	TRBV29-1	TGCAGCGGATCCGGGACAGGGCTGCTAGATACGCAGTATTTT	CSGSGTGLLDTQYF
-	-	TRBJ1-6	TRBV21-1	TGTGCCAGCAGCCCCTTTAGGGGGTTTGGTGGCCACTCACCCCTCCACTTT	CASSPFRGFGGHSPLHF
-	-	TRBJ2-5	TRBV3-1/TRBV3-2	TGTGCCAGCAGCCAGCTAGGGGTAGAGACCCAGTACTTC	CASSQLGVETQYF
-	-	TRBJ1-1	TRBV18	TGTGCCAGCTCACCCAGGACAGACACTGAAGCTTTCTTT	CASSPRTDTEAFF
TRBD2	-	TRBJ2-5	TRBV5-1	TGCGCCAGCAGCTTGAGCGGGGGTTCACAAGAGACCCAGTACTTC	CASSLSGGSQETQYF
TRBD2	few	TRBJ2-7	TRBV6-5	TGTGCCAGCAGTCCCCTACAGCGGGGGGGTCTCGAGCAGTACTTC	CASSPLQRGGLEQYF
-	-	TRBJ1-2	TRBV6-5	TGTGCCAGCCAGAACCCAGTCGGGGGCTACACCTTC	CASQNPVGGYTF
-	-	TRBJ1-6	TRBV6-2/TRBV6-3	TGTGCCAGCAGTCATGAGAGGACCTATAATTCACCCCTCCACTTT	CASSHERTYNSPLHF
-	-	TRBJ1-1	TRBV4-1	TGCGCCAGCAGCCACCCTCGCAGGGGCGGTGAAGCTTTCTTT	CASSHPRRGGEAFF
-	-	TRBJ2-2	TRBV19	TGTGCCAGTAGTATCTATTTGGGGGCTGTTTCCACCGGGGAGCTGTTTTTT	CASSIYLGAVSTGELFF
-	-	TRBJ1-2	TRBV19	TGTGCCTCATTCGGGGGTCAGGCGTCGGGAGAGAGTGGCTACACCTTC	CASFGGQASGESGYTF
-	-	TRBJ2-4	TRBV5-1	TGCGCCAGCAGCCCCCAACTCCTAGCCAAAAACATTCAGTACTTC	CASSPQLLAKNIQYF
TRBD1	-	TRBJ2-5	TRBV11-3	TGTGCCAGCAGCTTAGGACAGGGGGGAGTCCAAGAGACCCAGTACTTC	CASSLGQGGVQETQYF
-	-	TRBJ1-1	TRBV7-8	TGTGCCAGCAGCTTAAAGGGAGGGACTGAAGCTTTCTTT	CASSLKGGTEAFF
-	-	TRBJ2-7	TRBV19	TGTGCCAGTAGTTTCGACAGAGAGCAGTACTTC	CASSFDREQYF
TRBD1	few	TRBJ2-7	TRBV5-6	TGTGCCAGCAGCATCGGACAGGCAAAACCCTACGAGCAGTACTTC	CASSIGQAKPYEQYF
-	-	TRBJ1-4	TRBV7-2	TGTGCCAGCAGCTTAGTCCTCGACTCCGGGGAAAAACTGTTTTTT	CASSLVLDSGEKLFF